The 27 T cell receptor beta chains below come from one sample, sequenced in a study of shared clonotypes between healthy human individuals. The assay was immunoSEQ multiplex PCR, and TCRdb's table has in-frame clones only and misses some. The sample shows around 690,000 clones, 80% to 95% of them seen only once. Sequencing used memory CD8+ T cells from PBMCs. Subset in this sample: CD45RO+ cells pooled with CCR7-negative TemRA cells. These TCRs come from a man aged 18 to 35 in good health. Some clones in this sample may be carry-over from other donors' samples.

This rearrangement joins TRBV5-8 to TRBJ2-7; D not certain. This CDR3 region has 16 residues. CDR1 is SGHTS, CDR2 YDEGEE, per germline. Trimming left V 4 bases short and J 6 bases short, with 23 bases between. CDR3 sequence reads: CASSNYTVDLPSEQYF. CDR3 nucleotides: TGTGCCAGCAGCAATTACACAGTGGACCTCCCATCCGAGCAGTACTTC.

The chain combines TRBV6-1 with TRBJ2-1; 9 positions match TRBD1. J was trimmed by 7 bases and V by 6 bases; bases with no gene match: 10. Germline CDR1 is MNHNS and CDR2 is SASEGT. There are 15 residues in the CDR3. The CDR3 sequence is CASREPGQGSNEQFF. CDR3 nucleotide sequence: TGTGCCAGCAGGGAACCGGGACAGGGTTCGAATGAGCAGTTCTTC.

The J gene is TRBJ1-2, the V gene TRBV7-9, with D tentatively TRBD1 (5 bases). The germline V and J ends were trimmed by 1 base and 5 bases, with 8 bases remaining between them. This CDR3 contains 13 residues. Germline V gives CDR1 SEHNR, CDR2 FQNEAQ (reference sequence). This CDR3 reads CASSLDPGYGYTF. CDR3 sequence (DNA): TGTGCCAGCAGCTTAGATCCAGGGTATGGCTACACCTTC.

The CDR3, as DNA: TGTGCCAGCAGTTACTCGGCGCTCTCCCAAGAGACCCAGTACTTC. Translating gives CASSYSALSQETQYF. The V gene is TRBV6-5, the J gene TRBJ2-5; D unresolved. V lost 0 bases and J 1 base, leaving 9 bases between the germline ends. CDR1 is MNHEY and CDR2 is SVGAGI in the germline V gene. The CDR3 loop spans 15 amino acids.

In DNA form, the CDR3 reads TGTGCCAGCAGCCCCTCAACACTGAACACTGAAGCTTTCTTT. Its translation: CASSPSTLNTEAFF. The J gene is TRBJ1-1, the V gene TRBV11-1; D gene unclear. CDR3 length: 14 amino acids. CDR1 is SGHAT, CDR2 FQDESV, per germline (reference sequence). V lost 5 bases and J 0 bases, leaving 10 bases between the germline ends.

CDR3 sequence reads: CASSETSGTDTQYF. DNA for the CDR3: TGTGCCAGCAGTGAAACTAGCGGCACAGATACGCAGTATTTT. V gene TRBV6-5 combines with J gene TRBJ2-3; TRBD2 matches 7 bases. The germline gives CDR1 MNHEY, CDR2 SVGAGI. V gave up 5 bases and J gave up 1 base; unmatched junction bases: 3. The CDR3 has 14 amino acids.

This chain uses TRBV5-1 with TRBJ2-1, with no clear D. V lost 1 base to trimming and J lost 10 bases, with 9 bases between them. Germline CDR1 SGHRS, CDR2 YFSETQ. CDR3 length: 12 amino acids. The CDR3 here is CASSLIPREQFF. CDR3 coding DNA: TGCGCCAGCAGCTTGATCCCGAGGGAGCAGTTCTTC.

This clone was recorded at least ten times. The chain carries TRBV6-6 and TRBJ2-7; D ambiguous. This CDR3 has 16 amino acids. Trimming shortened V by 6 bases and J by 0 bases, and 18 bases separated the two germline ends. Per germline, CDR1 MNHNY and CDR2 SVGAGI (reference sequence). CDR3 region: CASRGFNGVSSYEQYF. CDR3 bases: TGTGCCAGCAGAGGTTTCAACGGAGTTAGCTCCTACGAGCAGTACTTC.

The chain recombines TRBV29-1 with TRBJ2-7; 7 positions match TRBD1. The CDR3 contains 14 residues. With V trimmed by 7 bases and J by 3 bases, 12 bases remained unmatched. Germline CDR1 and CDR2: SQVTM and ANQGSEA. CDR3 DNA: TGCAGCGCAGCCCGCCTAGGGGGCGACTACGAGCAGTACTTC. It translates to CSAARLGGDYEQYF.

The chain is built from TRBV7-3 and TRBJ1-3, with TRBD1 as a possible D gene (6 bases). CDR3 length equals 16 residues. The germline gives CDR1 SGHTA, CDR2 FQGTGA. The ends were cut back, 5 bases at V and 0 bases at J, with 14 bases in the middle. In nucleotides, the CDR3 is TGTGCCAGCAGCCCGTCCCCAGGGGACTCTGGAAACACCATATATTTT. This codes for CASSPSPGDSGNTIYF.

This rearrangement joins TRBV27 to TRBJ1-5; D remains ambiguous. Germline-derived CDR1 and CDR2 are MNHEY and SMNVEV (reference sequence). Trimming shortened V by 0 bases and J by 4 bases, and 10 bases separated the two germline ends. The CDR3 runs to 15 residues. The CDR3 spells CASSLSKAGNQPQHF. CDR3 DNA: TGTGCCAGCAGTTTATCGAAGGCGGGGAATCAGCCCCAGCATTTT.

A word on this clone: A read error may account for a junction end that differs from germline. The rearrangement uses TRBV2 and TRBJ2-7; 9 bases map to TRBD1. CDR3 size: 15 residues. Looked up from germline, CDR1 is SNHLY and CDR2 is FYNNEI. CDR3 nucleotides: TGTGCCAGCCGTGAGCTCGGGACAGGGCCCCACGAGCAGTACTTC. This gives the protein CASRELGTGPHEQYF.

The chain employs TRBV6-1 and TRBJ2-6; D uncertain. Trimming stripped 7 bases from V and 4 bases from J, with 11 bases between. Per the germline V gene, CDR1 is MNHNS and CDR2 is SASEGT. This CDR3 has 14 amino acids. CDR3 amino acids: CASTVGLGANVLTF. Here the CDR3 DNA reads TGTGCCAGCACTGTGGGCCTCGGGGCCAACGTCCTGACTTTC.

The CDR3 protein is CAKNECYGYTF. CDR3 bases: TGTGCCAAAAACGAATGCTATGGCTACACCTTC. This chain joins TRBV9 and TRBJ1-2; no definite D call. The germline gives CDR1 SGDLS, CDR2 YYNGEE. This CDR3 spans 11 amino acids. V dropped 9 bases and J dropped 4 bases, with 10 bases sitting between them.

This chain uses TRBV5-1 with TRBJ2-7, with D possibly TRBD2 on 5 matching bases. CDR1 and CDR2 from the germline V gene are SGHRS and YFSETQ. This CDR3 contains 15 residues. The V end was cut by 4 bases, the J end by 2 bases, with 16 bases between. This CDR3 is CASSLYSEVPYEQYF. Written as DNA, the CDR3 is TGCGCCAGCAGCCTTTATAGCGAGGTTCCCTACGAGCAGTACTTC.

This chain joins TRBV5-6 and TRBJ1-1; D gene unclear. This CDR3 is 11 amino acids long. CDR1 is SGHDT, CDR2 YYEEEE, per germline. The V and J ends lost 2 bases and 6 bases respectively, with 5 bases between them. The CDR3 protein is CASSFAAEAFF. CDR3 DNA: TGTGCCAGCAGCTTCGCCGCTGAAGCTTTCTTT.

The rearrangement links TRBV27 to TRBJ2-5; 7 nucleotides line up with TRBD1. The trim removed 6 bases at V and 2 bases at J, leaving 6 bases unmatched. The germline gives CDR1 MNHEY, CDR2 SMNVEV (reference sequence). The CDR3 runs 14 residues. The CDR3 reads CASRAGGWQETQYF. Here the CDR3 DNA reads TGTGCCAGCAGAGCAGGGGGATGGCAAGAGACCCAGTACTTC.

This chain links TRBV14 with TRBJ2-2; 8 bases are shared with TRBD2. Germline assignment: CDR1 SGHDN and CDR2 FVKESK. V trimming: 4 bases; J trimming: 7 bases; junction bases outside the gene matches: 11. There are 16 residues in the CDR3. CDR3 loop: CASSPRETSVNGELFF. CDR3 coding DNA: TGTGCCAGCAGCCCCCGAGAGACTAGCGTGAACGGGGAGCTGTTTTTT.

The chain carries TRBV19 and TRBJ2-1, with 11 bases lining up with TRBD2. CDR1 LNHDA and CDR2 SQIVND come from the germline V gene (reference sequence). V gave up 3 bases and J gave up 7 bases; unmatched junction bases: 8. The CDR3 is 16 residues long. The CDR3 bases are TGTGCCAGTAGTATCTTCCTAGCGGGAGGTTTTAATGAGCAGTTCTTC. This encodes CASSIFLAGGFNEQFF.

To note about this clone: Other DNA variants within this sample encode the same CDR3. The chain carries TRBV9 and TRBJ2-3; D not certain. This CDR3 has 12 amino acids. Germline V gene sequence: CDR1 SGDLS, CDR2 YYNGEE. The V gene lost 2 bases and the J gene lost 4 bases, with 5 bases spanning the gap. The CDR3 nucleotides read TGTGCCAGCAGCGTGGGCCCAGATACGCAGTATTTT. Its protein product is CASSVGPDTQYF.

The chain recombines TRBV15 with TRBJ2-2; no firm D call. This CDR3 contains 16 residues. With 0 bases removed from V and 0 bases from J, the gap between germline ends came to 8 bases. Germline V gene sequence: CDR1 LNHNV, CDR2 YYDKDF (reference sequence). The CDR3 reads CATSRDGSANTGELFF. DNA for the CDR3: TGTGCCACCAGCAGAGATGGAAGCGCGAACACCGGGGAGCTGTTTTTT.

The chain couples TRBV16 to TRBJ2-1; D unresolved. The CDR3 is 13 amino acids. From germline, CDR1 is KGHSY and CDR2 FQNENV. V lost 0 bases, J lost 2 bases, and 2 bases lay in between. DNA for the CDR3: TGTGCCAGCAGCCAATCGCCCTACAATGAGCAGTTCTTC. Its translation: CASSQSPYNEQFF.

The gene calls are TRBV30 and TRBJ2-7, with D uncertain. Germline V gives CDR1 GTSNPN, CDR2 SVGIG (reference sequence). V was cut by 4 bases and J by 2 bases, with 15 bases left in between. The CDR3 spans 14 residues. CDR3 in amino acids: CAWTVGYRTYEQYF. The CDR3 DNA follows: TGTGCCTGGACGGTGGGCTACCGGACCTACGAGCAGTACTTC.

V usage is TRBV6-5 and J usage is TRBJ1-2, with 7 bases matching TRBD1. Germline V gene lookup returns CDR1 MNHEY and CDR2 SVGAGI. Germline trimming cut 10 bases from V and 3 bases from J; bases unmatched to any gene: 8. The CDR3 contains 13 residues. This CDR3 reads CATRQGTDYGYTF. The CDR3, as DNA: TGTGCCACTAGACAGGGTACCGACTATGGCTACACCTTC.

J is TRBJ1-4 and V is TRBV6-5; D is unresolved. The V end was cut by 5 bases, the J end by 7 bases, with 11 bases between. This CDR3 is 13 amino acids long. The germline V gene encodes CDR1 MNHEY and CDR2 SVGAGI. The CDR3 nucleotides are TGTGCCAGCAGTCCTCTCGCTGGTGAAAAACTGTTTTTT. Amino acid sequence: CASSPLAGEKLFF.

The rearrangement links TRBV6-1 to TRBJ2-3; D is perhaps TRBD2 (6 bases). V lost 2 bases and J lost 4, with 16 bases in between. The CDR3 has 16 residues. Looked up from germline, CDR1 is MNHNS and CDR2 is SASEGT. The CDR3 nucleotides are TGTGCCAGCAGTGAATTGCGGGGCCCTACTCCAGATACGCAGTATTTT. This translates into CASSELRGPTPDTQYF.

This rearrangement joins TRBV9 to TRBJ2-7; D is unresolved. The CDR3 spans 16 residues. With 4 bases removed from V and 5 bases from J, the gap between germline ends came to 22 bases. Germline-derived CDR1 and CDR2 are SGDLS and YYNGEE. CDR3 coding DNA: TGTGCCAGCAGCTCTCAGACGTATGGGGTCGGAGACGAGCAGTACTTC. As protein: CASSSQTYGVGDEQYF.